The T cell receptor beta chain described here comes from a study of blood T cell repertoires in COVID-19. Study summary: The origin of the acute and convalescent COVID-19 samples was the United States, Italy and Spain.

Using immunoSEQ multiplex PCR, the repertoire was profiled, and TCRdb retains in-frame clones only, with some absent. The sample yields fewer than 15,000 clones, around 87% seen once. The V gene's germline CDR1 is SGHRS and CDR2 YFSETQ. This CDR3 is built from 17 residues. V lost 0 bases and J 0 bases, leaving 16 bases between the germline ends. The clonotype comes from a human donor with active COVID-19. The donor label of this sample is uncertain. The chain has TRBV5-1 and TRBJ2-7, with D tentatively TRBD1 (5 bases). The sample consisted of peripheral blood. The CDR3 coding sequence is TGCGCCAGCAGCTTGGCAGGGAAGCCCCGGAGCTCCTACGAGCAGTACTTC. Protein: CASSLAGKPRSSYEQYF.